These T cell receptor beta chains were read from a single sample in a study of blood T cell repertoires in COVID-19. The method was immunoSEQ multiplex PCR; TCRdb's version includes in-frame clones alone and lacks a portion of them. Of about 260,000 clones in the sample, just under 90% were seen once. Sequencing used peripheral blood. These receptors all stem from a woman aged 40 to 50 with acute or convalescent COVID-19. Both conserved end residues are part of each CDR3. The D gene is left open where the match is weak. Clone size is shown for a subset of rows, as once, few, many or a class of expanded clone.

- - TRBJ1-4 TRBV3-1/TRBV3-2 CASSQMPGDLWGGREKLFF TGTGCCAGCAGCCAAATGCCGGGAGATCTCTGGGGGGGTAGGGAAAAACTGTTTTTT
- - TRBJ1-2 TRBV7-3 CASSPRTGGGYTF TGTGCCAGCAGCCCCAGGACCGGGGGAGGCTACACCTTC
- - TRBJ1-5 TRBV24-1 CATSDLWGSFSNQPQHF TGTGCCACCAGTGATTTATGGGGCAGTTTTAGCAATCAGCCCCAGCATTTT
- - TRBJ1-2 TRBV3-1/TRBV3-2 CASSPLGGNYGYTF TGTGCCAGCAGCCCCTTGGGGGGAAACTATGGCTACACCTTC
- - TRBJ1-1 TRBV7-2 CASSISQGSPEAFF TGTGCCAGCAGCATCAGCCAGGGTTCCCCTGAAGCTTTCTTT
- - TRBJ1-4 TRBV9 CASSVGTVEKLFF TGTGCCAGCAGCGTAGGGACAGTTGAAAAACTGTTTTTT
- - TRBJ1-6 TRBV25-1 CASSEGPGYSPLHF TGTGCCAGCAGTGAAGGGCCAGGGTACTCACCCCTCCACTTT
TRBD1 - TRBJ1-1 TRBV7-2 CASSLPRQGTEAFF TGTGCCAGCAGCCTACCCCGACAGGGCACTGAAGCTTTCTTT
- - TRBJ1-2 TRBV12-3/TRBV12-4 CASRAGLGGYTF TGTGCCAGCAGGGCGGGGCTCGGAGGCTACACCTTC
- - TRBJ1-1 TRBV12-3/TRBV12-4 CASSNMGGSEAFF TGTGCCAGCTCTAATATGGGGGGGTCAGAGGCTTTCTTT
TRBD1 - TRBJ1-6 TRBV6-4 CASSLGQGRLHF TGTGCCAGCAGTCTTGGACAGGGAAGGCTCCACTTT
- - TRBJ1-1 TRBV5-1 CASSPTPGQMNTEAFF TGCGCCAGCAGCCCCACCCCCGGACAGATGAACACTGAAGCTTTCTTT
TRBD1 - TRBJ1-1 TRBV19 CASSEQGSGTEAFF TGTGCCAGTAGTGAACAGGGGAGTGGGACTGAAGCTTTCTTT
TRBD1 - TRBJ1-1 TRBV7-4 CASSSGQGDTEAFF TGTGCCAGCAGCTCGGGACAGGGGGACACTGAAGCTTTCTTT
- - TRBJ1-2 TRBV5-1 CASSLWFGGDYGYTF TGCGCCAGCAGCTTGTGGTTTGGGGGGGACTATGGCTACACCTTC
- - TRBJ1-3 TRBV28 CASSTPLGGGNTIYF TGTGCCAGCAGTACCCCTTTGGGAGGAGGAAACACCATATATTTT
TRBD1 - TRBJ1-6 TRBV5-1 CASSLGTGVAPLHF TGCGCCAGCAGCTTAGGGACAGGTGTCGCCCCCCTCCACTTT
TRBD1 - TRBJ1-5 TRBV12-5 CASSRTGYNQPQHF TGTGCTAGCAGCCGGACAGGGTACAATCAGCCCCAGCATTTT
TRBD1 - TRBJ2-6 TRBV18 CASSPNPGQQFSGANVLTF TGTGCCAGCTCACCGAATCCGGGACAGCAATTTTCTGGGGCCAACGTCCTGACTTTC
TRBD1 once TRBJ2-1 TRBV27 CASSLLISRTGLTYNEQFF TGTGCCAGCAGTTTACTTATAAGTCGGACAGGGTTAACCTACAATGAGCAGTTCTTC
TRBD1 - TRBJ1-1 TRBV6-1 CASRPTGSFTEAFF TGTGCCAGCAGACCGACAGGGAGCTTTACTGAAGCTTTCTTT
- once TRBJ1-5 TRBV6-1 CASRKDEVTPQHF TGTGCCAGCAGAAAGGATGAAGTGACTCCCCAGCATTTT
- - TRBJ1-2 TRBV29-1 CSAIGPGLVGYTF TGCAGCGCCATAGGCCCAGGGCTCGTTGGCTACACCTTC
- - TRBJ1-6 TRBV30 CAWSAPMGANNSPLHF TGTGCCTGGAGTGCCCCCATGGGAGCTAATAATTCACCCCTCCACTTT
TRBD1 - TRBJ2-1 TRBV18 CASSVQGTGGRNEQFF TGTGCCAGCTCAGTCCAGGGGACAGGGGGCCGCAATGAGCAGTTCTTC
TRBD1 - TRBJ1-6 TRBV24-1 CATSDWTGGDYNSPLHF TGTGCCACCAGTGACTGGACAGGGGGCGACTATAATTCACCCCTCCACTTT
TRBD1 few TRBJ1-4 TRBV15 CATSSIGQGALTNEKLFF TGTGCCACCAGCAGTATTGGACAGGGGGCTCTAACTAATGAAAAACTGTTTTTT
- - TRBJ1-4 TRBV7-2 CASSLFPSPTTNEKLFF TGTGCCAGCAGCTTATTTCCCAGTCCAACAACTAATGAAAAACTGTTTTTT
TRBD1 - TRBJ2-1 TRBV14 CASSPGQAYNEQFF TGTGCCAGCAGCCCTGGACAGGCCTACAATGAGCAGTTCTTC
TRBD2 - TRBJ2-3 TRBV10-1 CASSRGTSADTQYF TGCGCCAGCAGCCGCGGGACTAGCGCAGATACGCAGTATTTT
TRBD2 - TRBJ2-5 TRBV7-2 CASSMGLAGGRGMAQYF TGTGCCAGCAGCATGGGACTAGCGGGGGGCCGGGGGATGGCCCAGTACTTC
- - TRBJ1-5 TRBV18 CASSEISNQPQHF TGTGCCAGCTCAGAGATTAGCAATCAGCCCCAGCATTTT
- - TRBJ1-1 TRBV7-6 CASSLADTAFF TGTGCCAGCAGCTTAGCCGACACGGCTTTCTTT
TRBD2 - TRBJ2-3 TRBV24-1 CATSDSATTKRGADTQYF TGTGCCACCAGTGATAGTGCAACCACTAAGCGGGGGGCCGATACGCAGTATTTT
TRBD2 - TRBJ2-3 TRBV2 CASSEEAFSGGPRDTQYF TGTGCCAGCAGTGAAGAGGCCTTTAGCGGGGGCCCTCGAGATACGCAGTATTTT
TRBD1 - TRBJ1-1 TRBV7-8 CASSPRYRGGIRTEAFF TGTGCCAGCAGCCCGAGATACAGGGGTGGAATCCGCACTGAAGCTTTCTTT
TRBD1 few TRBJ2-4 TRBV6-5 CASSYRPGQGNIQYF TGTGCCAGCAGTTACCGACCGGGACAGGGAAACATTCAGTACTTC
- once TRBJ2-5 TRBV5-1 CASSLGPGLSGETQYF TGCGCCAGCAGCTTGGGCCCTGGACTAAGCGGAGAGACCCAGTACTTC
- - TRBJ1-5 TRBV2 CASRPGGQDQPQHF TGTGCCAGCAGACCCGGCGGTCAAGATCAGCCCCAGCATTTT
TRBD2 - TRBJ2-3 TRBV6-4 CASSDASSGGAPDTQYF TGTGCCAGCAGTGACGCTTCTAGCGGGGGGGCCCCAGATACGCAGTATTTT
- - TRBJ1-1 TRBV18 CASSREGVNTEAFF TGTGCCAGCTCACGAGAGGGGGTGAACACTGAAGCTTTCTTT
- - TRBJ2-4 TRBV3-1/TRBV3-2 CASSPAFPGPSEAKNIQYF TGTGCCAGCAGCCCAGCCTTCCCGGGTCCCTCGGAAGCCAAAAACATTCAGTACTTC